This T cell receptor beta chain was profiled in a study of shared clonotypes between healthy human individuals. Study-level information: Used for every donor were three CD4 naive, three CD4 memory, two CD8 naive and one CD8 memory plate.

Comments on this clone: The antigen remains unidentified.

The study's findings and limits: An anticipated effect of sequencing depth on clonotype sharing among donors was recognized. Relative to memory subsets, naive subsets generally showed larger estimated richness. Though the depth was large, rarefaction showed that sorted-subset sequencing was incomplete.

The germline gives CDR1 SNHLY, CDR2 FYNNEI. The CDR3 covers 15 residues. The V and J ends lost 6 bases and 3 bases respectively, with 18 bases between them. Clones were read by immunoSEQ multiplex PCR, and TCRdb kept only the in-frame ones, dropping some. The sample holds approximately 1,000,000 clones; around three quarters are singletons and the top ten take about 0.52%. V usage is TRBV2 and J usage is TRBJ2-7, with D perhaps assigned TRBD1 or TRBD2 (5 bases each). Source material: memory CD4+ T cells from PBMCs. Subset meaning: CD45RA-negative fraction. The sequence was obtained from a man between 18 and 35 years old in good health. Some clones in this sample may be carry-over from other donors' samples. CDR3 sequence: CASRAGAADFYEQYF. CDR3 DNA: TGTGCCAGCAGGGCCGGGGCGGCAGACTTCTACGAGCAGTACTTC.